These T cell receptor beta chains were read from a single sample in a study of T-cell reconstitution after alpha-beta-depleted transplantation in children. Via MiXCR, TCRdb re-called the PCR reads, giving one row per CDR3 protein. This table has roughly 500,000 distinct CDR3 sequences, approximately 29% appearing once. Here the sequenced sample was PBMCs from the stem cell graft donor, taken from the stem cell graft. These receptor sequences come from a human donor who donated a stem cell graft to a child with aplastic anemia. Each CDR3 is given with its conserved first and last residue. A D gene is named only where the DNA matches it firmly. Expanded clones are given a class, and other clones once, few, many or no size at all.

v_call	clone_size	j_call	d_call	cdr3_nt	cdr3_aa
TRBV6-5	.	TRBJ2-1	.	TGTGCCAGCAGTTACGGGTCACACCGGGGCTATGAGCAGTTCTTC	CASSYGSHRGYEQFF
TRBV20-1	.	TRBJ2-5	TRBD2	TGCAGTGCTAGAGGGCGGGAGGATTATGTCACAGAGACCCAGTACTTC	CSARGREDYVTETQYF
TRBV28	.	TRBJ1-1	.	TGTGCCAGCAGTTCGCCCGGGGCTAGGGGGGCTGAAGCTTTCTTT	CASSSPGARGAEAFF
TRBV7-9	.	TRBJ2-1	TRBD2	TGTGCCAGCAGCTTACGCTCAGCGGGAACGTACAATGAGCAGTTCTTC	CASSLRSAGTYNEQFF
TRBV28	.	TRBJ2-2	TRBD2	TGTGCCAGCAGTTTTTGGACTAGCGGGAGGAAAGGAACCGGGGAGCTGTTTTTT	CASSFWTSGRKGTGELFF
TRBV20-1	few	TRBJ2-1	.	TGCAGTGCTAGCATGGGAACCAATGAGCAGTTCTTC	CSASMGTNEQFF
TRBV11-3	few	TRBJ2-2	.	TGTGCCAGCAGCTTAGCGGGCTCCTCCCCCGGGGAGCTGTTTTTT	CASSLAGSSPGELFF
TRBV20-1	few	TRBJ2-2	.	TGCAGTGCTAGAGAGTATTACCAGGGCGACACCGGGGAGCTGTTTTTT	CSAREYYQGDTGELFF
TRBV6-1	few	TRBJ1-3	.	TGTGCCAGCAGACAATTCCGGGACGGGTCCTTTCACACCATATATTTT	CASRQFRDGSFHTIYF
TRBV30	.	TRBJ2-4	.	TGTGCCTGGAGCCGCGGAGTCGGGTTTGACATTCAGTACTTC	CAWSRGVGFDIQYF
TRBV20-1	.	TRBJ2-3	.	TGCAGTGCTAGCCCTAGACCCACAGATACGCAGTATTTT	CSASPRPTDTQYF
TRBV7-3	.	TRBJ2-1	TRBD2	TGTGCCAGCAGCAAACACCAAGGGACTAGCGGCGTAAACAATGAGCAGTTCTTC	CASSKHQGTSGVNNEQFF
TRBV7-2	few	TRBJ2-4	TRBD2	TGTGCCAGCAGCACACTAGCGGCAAACATTCAGTACTTC	CASSTLAANIQYF
TRBV29-1	few	TRBJ2-3	.	TGCAGCGTTGCGGCCCGGGTCACAGATACGCAGTATTTT	CSVAARVTDTQYF
TRBV24-1	.	TRBJ2-3	.	TGTGCCACCAGTGATTGGGTGGGCGCGGGCACAGATACGCAGTATTTT	CATSDWVGAGTDTQYF
TRBV5-4	once	TRBJ2-4	TRBD2	TGTGCCAGCAGCCCACCGACTAGCGGGAGGGCTAGGAACATTCAGTACTTC	CASSPPTSGRARNIQYF
TRBV2	.	TRBJ2-4	.	TGTGCCAGCACGGGCAGGGTGAACATTCAGTACTTC	CASTGRVNIQYF
TRBV19	.	TRBJ2-1	.	TGTGCCAGTAGTATAACTACTTACAGTGAGCAGTTCTTC	CASSITTYSEQFF
TRBV14	.	TRBJ2-1	.	TGTGCCAGCAGCCAAGTGAGGGGCAATGAGCAGTTCTTC	CASSQVRGNEQFF
TRBV30	.	TRBJ2-7	.	TGTGCCTGGACCCCTCCGACAAGAGGCGAGCAGTACTTC	CAWTPPTRGEQYF
TRBV28	.	TRBJ2-7	.	TGTGCCAGCAGTTCAGCGCGCGAGGTTGTCGAGCAGTACTTC	CASSSAREVVEQYF
TRBV29-1	once	TRBJ2-3	TRBD1	TGCAGCGCGGACAGGGGCCCAGATACGCAGTATTTT	CSADRGPDTQYF
TRBV12-5	few	TRBJ1-5	.	TGTGCTAGTGCGCACGGCAATCAGCCCCAGCATTTT	CASAHGNQPQHF
TRBV7-2	.	TRBJ1-2	.	TGTGCCAGCAGCGGCGGACAGCGCTATGGCTACACCTTC	CASSGGQRYGYTF
TRBV20-1	few	TRBJ1-5	TRBD1	TGCAGTGCACGCCGACAGGGGAAAGGACAGCCCCAGCATTTT	CSARRQGKGQPQHF
TRBV28	few	TRBJ1-6	.	TGTGCCAGCAGTTCTCCAGGGGAGAATTCACCCCTCCACTTT	CASSSPGENSPLHF
TRBV11-3	few	TRBJ1-1	.	TGTGCCAGCAGCGCAAGGGGACAAGTGAACACTGAAGCTTTCTTT	CASSARGQVNTEAFF
TRBV7-2	.	TRBJ1-1	.	TGTGCCAGCAGCACGCGCATGAACACTGAAGCTTTCTTT	CASSTRMNTEAFF
TRBV6-2/TRBV6-3	.	TRBJ1-4	.	TGTGCCAGCAGAGAAGGGGGAATGAGTGAAAAACTGTTTTTT	CASREGGMSEKLFF
TRBV5-6	.	TRBJ2-5	.	TGTGCCAGCAGCCCTATCCCGGAAGAGACCCAGTACTTC	CASSPIPEETQYF
TRBV12-3/TRBV12-4	.	TRBJ2-1	TRBD2	TGTGCCAGCAGTCCCGGGACTACCTCTCGGGGTGAGCAGTTCTTC	CASSPGTTSRGEQFF
TRBV6-5	few	TRBJ2-2	.	TGTGCCAGCAGTTATTCACAGGGAACCGGGGAGCTGTTTTTT	CASSYSQGTGELFF
TRBV6-2/TRBV6-3	.	TRBJ2-3	.	TGTGCCAGCAGTACGCAGGGAAGGGGCAGCACAGATACGCAGTATTTT	CASSTQGRGSTDTQYF
TRBV20-1	once	TRBJ2-5	.	TGCAGTGCTAGAGACCGCGGACACACTCAAGAGACCCAGTACTTC	CSARDRGHTQETQYF
TRBV7-9	.	TRBJ2-5	TRBD2	TGTGCCAGCAGCTCCAGCTGGGTTAGCGGGGATGAGACCCAGTACTTC	CASSSSWVSGDETQYF
TRBV5-1	.	TRBJ2-5	TRBD2	TGCGCCAGCAGACCTATCGGGACTAGCCAAGAGACCCAGTACTTC	CASRPIGTSQETQYF
TRBV28	.	TRBJ2-5	.	TGTGCCAGCAGTTGGAGATCGGGGGAGACCCAGTACTTC	CASSWRSGETQYF
TRBV12-3/TRBV12-4	few	TRBJ1-2	.	TGTGCCAGCAGTTTGATCCCCGCTGGTGGCTACACCTTC	CASSLIPAGGYTF
TRBV20-1	.	TRBJ2-1	TRBD2	TGCAGTGCCTCAGGACTAGCGGCGTACAATGAGCAGTTCTTC	CSASGLAAYNEQFF
TRBV15	.	TRBJ2-1	.	TGTGCCACCAGCCGCAGGGACTTCAGAGATGAGCAGTTCTTC	CATSRRDFRDEQFF
TRBV10-1	.	TRBJ2-6	.	TGCGCCAGCAGTGAGGGGTTCTCTGGGGCCAACGTCCTGACTTTC	CASSEGFSGANVLTF
TRBV7-2	few	TRBJ1-5	.	TGTGCCAGCAGCTTAGTTGGCGGGGGGTACAATCAGCCCCAGCATTTT	CASSLVGGGYNQPQHF
TRBV29-1	few	TRBJ2-3	.	TGCAGCGTTGAGCCCCCGGAGAGTATGGATACGCAGTATTTT	CSVEPPESMDTQYF
TRBV7-6	once	TRBJ2-7	TRBD2	TGTGCCAGCAGCTCCCTAGCGGGAGGGGACTCCTACGAGCAGTACTTC	CASSSLAGGDSYEQYF
TRBV5-6	few	TRBJ1-2	.	TGTGCCAGCAGCTCCCCGGGACCCGGGCTCTACACCTTC	CASSSPGPGLYTF
TRBV27	few	TRBJ2-1	TRBD2	TGTGCCAGCAGTTTACTAGCGGGAGGGCCGGGGAATGAGCAGTTCTTC	CASSLLAGGPGNEQFF
TRBV7-2	.	TRBJ2-1	TRBD2	TGTGCCAGCAGGCCCCTTGGGACTAGCGGGAGTGAAGAGCAGTTCTTC	CASRPLGTSGSEEQFF
TRBV7-9	.	TRBJ1-1	TRBD1	TGTGCCAGCAGCTCCCCGACAGGGCTGAACACTGAAGCTTTCTTT	CASSSPTGLNTEAFF
TRBV20-1	many	TRBJ2-1	TRBD1	TGCAGTGCTAGAGCACCGACAGGGGTCAGCTCCTACAATGAGCAGTTCTTC	CSARAPTGVSSYNEQFF
TRBV9	few	TRBJ2-2	TRBD2	TGTGCCAGCAGCGTAGGACTAGCAGAGAACACCGGGGAGCTGTTTTTT	CASSVGLAENTGELFF
TRBV18	.	TRBJ1-1	.	TGTGCCAGCTCACCAAGACGACCAGGGGACACTAAAGCTTTCTTT	CASSPRRPGDTKAFF
TRBV4-3	few	TRBJ2-1	.	TGCGCCAGCAGCCTACGTAACGATGGGGGCCCCAATGAGCAGTTCTTC	CASSLRNDGGPNEQFF
TRBV6-2/TRBV6-3	.	TRBJ2-3	.	TGTGCCAGCAGTTTTCGACAGGGAGGAGCAGATACGCAGTATTTT	CASSFRQGGADTQYF
TRBV7-9	.	TRBJ2-1	.	TGTGCCAGCAGCTTAGGGGTGGCGGATGAGCAGTTCTTC	CASSLGVADEQFF
TRBV7-9	.	TRBJ2-1	.	TGTGCCAGCACTGAAAAGGAATACAATGAGCAGTTCTTC	CASTEKEYNEQFF